This T cell receptor beta chain was identified in a study of blood T cell repertoires in COVID-19. This clone was detected only a few times. V lost 1 base and J lost 4; bases outside the gene matches: 8. The CDR3 loop spans 16 amino acids. Germline assignment: CDR1 SGHNT and CDR2 YENEEA. Here immunoSEQ multiplex PCR was the method, and the copy in TCRdb shows in-frame clones only, minus some. The table has 25,000 to 35,000 clones, approximately 80% seen once. Sequencing input: peripheral blood. This chain links TRBV11-3 with TRBJ2-5; 8 nucleotides line up with TRBD2. The receptor was isolated from a man aged 70 or older with active COVID-19. The CDR3 protein is CASSLGQAGGGETQYF. In nucleotides, the CDR3 is TGTGCCAGCAGCTTAGGTCAGGCGGGGGGCGGAGAGACCCAGTACTTC.